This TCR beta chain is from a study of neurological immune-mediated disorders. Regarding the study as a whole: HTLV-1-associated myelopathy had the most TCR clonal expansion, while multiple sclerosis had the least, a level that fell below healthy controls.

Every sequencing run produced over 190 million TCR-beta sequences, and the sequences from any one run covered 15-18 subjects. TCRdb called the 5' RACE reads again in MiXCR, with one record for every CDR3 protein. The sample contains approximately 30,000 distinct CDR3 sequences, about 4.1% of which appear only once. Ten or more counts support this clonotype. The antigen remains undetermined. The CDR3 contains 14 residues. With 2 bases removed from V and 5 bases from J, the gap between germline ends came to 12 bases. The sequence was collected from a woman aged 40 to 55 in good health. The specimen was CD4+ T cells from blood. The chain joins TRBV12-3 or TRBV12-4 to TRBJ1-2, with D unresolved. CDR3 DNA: TGTGCCAGCAGTTTAAGCGCGGCAGATTATGGCTACACCTTC. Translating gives CASSLSAADYGYTF.